This is a list of T cell receptor beta chains from one sample in a study of CD8+CD57+ T cells in acquired aplastic anemia. TCRdb redid the calling of the reads with MiXCR, one entry per CDR3 protein. The data contain roughly 180,000 distinct CDR3 sequences, 64% of them seen just once; the ten biggest clones take up about 43%. The source material was sorted CD4+, CD8+, or CD8+CD57+ T cells (not recorded which) from PBMCs. These receptors came from a human donor with severe aplastic anemia or a healthy control (not recorded which). Each CDR3 is given with its conserved first and last residue. The D gene is left open where the match is weak. Not every row has a clone size; where given, it reads once, few, many or a size class.

>TRBV7-8|TRBJ1-2|NA|NA
CASSLAAGEGWPYGYTF
TGTGCCAGCAGCTTAGCAGCAGGGGAGGGGTGGCCATATGGCTACACCTTC
>TRBV2|TRBJ1-3|NA|NA
CASGEGGRRGDTIYF
TGTGCCAGCGGAGAGGGTGGGCGGAGGGGAGACACCATATATTTT
>TRBV9|TRBJ2-5|NA|NA
CASTGPGYQETQYF
TGTGCCAGCACCGGCCCAGGGTACCAAGAGACCCAGTACTTC
>TRBV7-2|TRBJ2-7|NA|NA
CASSGGEQYF
TGTGCCAGCTCAGGTGGCGAGCAGTACTTC
>TRBV7-3|TRBJ2-3|NA|TRBD2
CASSFPGTSDTDTQYF
TGTGCCAGCAGCTTTCCCGGGACTAGCGACACAGATACGCAGTATTTT
>TRBV25-1|TRBJ2-2|NA|NA
CASSEYLGGGELFF
TGTGCCAGCAGTGAATATTTGGGTGGCGGGGAGCTGTTTTTT
>TRBV2|TRBJ2-2|NA|NA
CASSVGRYTGELFF
TGTGCCAGCAGTGTCGGGAGATACACCGGGGAGCTGTTTTTT
>TRBV2|TRBJ1-6|once|NA
CASRARGTYNSPLHF
TGTGCCAGCAGAGCCAGGGGTACCTATAATTCACCCCTCCACTTT
>TRBV9|TRBJ2-7|NA|TRBD2
CASSVDPTSGVGEQYF
TGTGCCAGCAGCGTAGACCCAACTAGCGGGGTGGGGGAGCAGTACTTC
>TRBV20-1|TRBJ2-7|NA|NA
CSARGASEYEQYF
TGCAGTGCTAGGGGGGCCTCCGAATACGAGCAGTACTTC
>TRBV19|TRBJ1-1|NA|NA
CASSMEGDRATEAFF
TGTGCCAGTAGTATGGAGGGAGACCGGGCCACTGAAGCTTTCTTT
>TRBV5-1|TRBJ2-1|few|TRBD2
CASSFTPGLAEGRDFF
TGCGCCAGCAGCTTTACACCGGGACTAGCGGAAGGTAGGGACTTCTTC
>TRBV6-6|TRBJ1-1|NA|NA
CATSRQARRAFF
TGTGCCACCTCACGGCAGGCGAGAAGAGCTTTCTTT
>TRBV20-1|TRBJ1-1|NA|NA
CSARDTEAFF
TGCAGTGCTAGGGACACTGAAGCTTTCTTT
>TRBV7-6|TRBJ1-4|NA|NA
CASSLEADEKLFF
TGTGCCAGCAGCTTAGAAGCTGATGAAAAACTGTTTTTT
>TRBV25-1|TRBJ1-3|NA|NA
CASRQSGASSGNTIYF
TGTGCCAGTAGACAATCAGGGGCGAGCTCTGGAAACACCATATATTTT
>TRBV10-1|TRBJ2-2|NA|TRBD1
CASSWTGDGELFF
TGCGCCAGCAGTTGGACAGGGGACGGGGAGCTGTTTTTT
>TRBV6-5|TRBJ1-5|NA|NA
CASNPGLLPPQHF
TGTGCCAGCAACCCGGGACTCCTCCCGCCCCAGCATTTT
>TRBV10-3|TRBJ2-3|NA|TRBD1
CAISESLGQESTDTQYF
TGTGCCATCAGTGAGTCACTGGGACAGGAGAGCACAGATACGCAGTATTTT
>TRBV20-1|TRBJ2-5|NA|NA
CSVTAGQETQYF
TGCAGTGTAACTGCCGGGCAAGAGACCCAGTACTTC
>TRBV29-1|TRBJ2-7|once|NA
CSVERGMGYEQYF
TGCAGCGTTGAGCGGGGAATGGGCTACGAGCAGTACTTC
>TRBV20-1|TRBJ2-5|NA|TRBD2
CSARASEAGGRETQYF
TGCAGTGCTAGGGCCTCCGAGGCGGGGGGGAGGGAGACCCAGTACTTC
>TRBV10-3|TRBJ2-3|NA|TRBD2
CAISESKLAGGPDTQYF
TGTGCCATCAGTGAGTCGAAACTAGCGGGGGGGCCAGATACGCAGTATTTT
>TRBV9|TRBJ2-2|many|TRBD2
CASSAAGGNTGELFF
TGTGCCAGCAGCGCAGCGGGGGGGAACACCGGGGAGCTGTTTTTT
>TRBV7-8|TRBJ2-7|few|NA
CASSLNIYEQYF
TGTGCCAGCAGCCTCAACATCTACGAGCAGTACTTC
>TRBV25-1|TRBJ2-3|NA|NA
CASSVAGSTDTQYF
TGTGCCAGCAGTGTGGCGGGGAGCACAGATACGCAGTATTTT
>TRBV20-1|TRBJ2-5|NA|NA
CSASAHGDETQYF
TGCAGTGCTAGTGCCCACGGCGACGAGACCCAGTACTTC
>TRBV20-1|TRBJ1-1|NA|NA
CSAKKGGTEAFF
TGCAGTGCTAAAAAGGGAGGGACTGAAGCTTTCTTT
>TRBV19|TRBJ1-2|once|TRBD1
CASSLVGGNGYTF
TGTGCCAGTAGTTTGGTAGGGGGCAACGGCTACACCTTC
>TRBV11-2|TRBJ1-1|NA|NA
CASSPGWGRNTEAFF
TGTGCCAGCAGCCCCGGGTGGGGGAGGAACACTGAAGCTTTCTTT
>TRBV19|TRBJ2-7|NA|TRBD1
CASSIDGTARYEQYF
TGTGCCAGTAGTATAGATGGGACAGCTCGATACGAGCAGTACTTC
>TRBV7-2|TRBJ1-4|NA|NA
CASSLAVDSYERLFF
TGTGCCAGCAGCTTAGCTGTCGACAGTTATGAAAGACTGTTTTTT
>TRBV12-3/TRBV12-4|TRBJ1-1|NA|NA
CASSPRGASGTEAFF
TGTGCCAGCAGTCCCCGGGGGGCTTCGGGCACTGAAGCTTTCTTT
>TRBV7-6|TRBJ2-1|many|TRBD1
CASSPEGQNIYNEQFF
TGTGCCAGCAGCCCAGAGGGACAGAATATCTACAATGAGCAGTTCTTC
>TRBV7-3|TRBJ1-2|many|NA
CASSPRGGLHGYTF
TGTGCCAGCAGCCCGAGGGGGGGCCTTCATGGCTACACCTTC